The clone carrying this TCR beta chain was recorded a few times. Its specificity is unknown. V lost 6 bases and J lost 5; bases outside the gene matches: 10. The CDR3 extends over 14 amino acids. Germline V gives CDR1 SGHDT, CDR2 YYEEEE. This specimen comes from a study of post-analysis software for immune sequencing data. As for the study in general: Both relapsing-remitting and secondary progressive multiple sclerosis featured among the disease courses, as did progressive-relapsing multiple sclerosis. Findings of the study overall: There were four or five TRBV segments more frequent in patients than controls, and TRBV5-6, TRBV5-1 and TRBV20-1 were among them. Relative to controls, patients with multiple sclerosis showed significantly lower normalized Chao1 diversity.

Included in the TCR beta cDNA libraries were unique molecular identifiers. Input of roughly 1 to 11 million T cells yielded roughly 0.5 million cDNA molecules. TCRdb reanalysed the PCR reads using MiXCR and keeps one entry per CDR3 protein. Here the sample spans roughly 170,000 distinct CDR3 sequences, approximately 30% being singletons. The clonotype was recovered from a girl aged 5 to 17 with multiple sclerosis. Sample: blood. The chain couples TRBV5-6 to TRBJ2-5; TRBD2 matches 7 bases. The CDR3 is CASKVGGRRETQYF. CDR3 DNA sequence: TGTGCCAGCAAGGTTGGCGGGAGAAGGGAGACCCAGTACTTC. Combining the CDR3 with reference TRBV5-6 and TRBJ2-5 gives the whole variable domain DAGVTQSPTHLIKTRGQQVTLRCSPKSGHDTVSWYQQALGQGPQFIFQYYEEEERQRGNFPDRFSGHQFPNYSSELNVNALLLGDSALYLCASKVGGRRETQYFGPGTRLLVL.